One and the same sample provided the 25 T cell receptor beta chains below, sequenced in a study of shared clonotypes between healthy human individuals. Assay: immunoSEQ multiplex PCR; the TCRdb copy retains only in-frame clones and omits some. The table shows 900,000 to 1,200,000 clones, with approximately 78% occurring only once. The sequenced sample consisted of memory CD4+ T cells from PBMCs. Subset denoted: CD45RA-negative fraction. These receptors originate from a man in his late teens or twenties in good health. Some clones in this sample may be carry-over from other donors' samples.

This clone was seen more than once but under ten times. The chain recombines TRBV11-1 with TRBJ1-1; D ambiguous. CDR1 and CDR2 from the germline V gene are SGHAT and FQDESV (reference sequence). The ends were cut back, 1 base at V and 3 bases at J, with 9 bases in the middle. The CDR3 runs 14 residues. The CDR3 DNA follows: TGTGCCAGCAGCTTAGTACGCCGAGACACTGAAGCTTTCTTT. Translation gives CASSLVRRDTEAFF.

The chain is built from TRBV18 and TRBJ1-3; TRBD1 agrees at 7 bases. CDR3 size: 18 residues. The germline V gene encodes CDR1 KGHSH and CDR2 LQKENI. J lost 0 bases, V lost 2 bases, and 10 bases had no gene match. CDR3 protein: CASSPEGAGTISGNTIYF. The CDR3 nucleotides read TGTGCCAGCTCACCAGAGGGGGCAGGAACGATCTCTGGAAACACCATATATTTT.

CDR3 sequence (DNA): TGTGCCAGCAGCTTGGGCGGCGGGGGCTTCACAGATACGCAGTATTTT. Amino acid sequence: CASSLGGGGFTDTQYF. The V gene is TRBV7-9, the J gene TRBJ2-3, with D maybe TRBD2 (7 bases). The CDR3 contains 16 residues. Germline V lookup: CDR1 SEHNR, CDR2 FQNEAQ (reference sequence). V was shortened by 3 bases and J by 2 bases, with 15 bases between the two germline ends.

This chain links TRBV7-9 with TRBJ2-7; perhaps TRBD1 as D (6 bases). This CDR3 contains 15 residues. Germline V gives CDR1 SEHNR, CDR2 FQNEAQ (reference sequence). V was trimmed by 2 bases and J by 0 bases, leaving 11 bases between them. CDR3 DNA sequence: TGTGCCAGCAGCTTATTACAGGGCTACTCCTACGAGCAGTACTTC. This translates into CASSLLQGYSYEQYF.

This chain uses TRBV4-1 with TRBJ2-7, with a tentative D call TRBD1 (6 bases). V shed 1 base and J shed 4 bases, with 11 bases lying between them. CDR3 length: 14 amino acids. CDR1 MGHRA and CDR2 YSYEKL come from the germline V gene. This CDR3 reads CASSQVDSEYEQYF. The DNA of the CDR3 is TGCGCCAGCAGCCAAGTGGACAGCGAGTACGAGCAGTACTTC.

The rearrangement joins TRBV2 to TRBJ1-1; 7 nucleotides agree with TRBD1. V shed 6 bases, J shed 1 base, and the junction held 5 bases outside the gene matches. The germline gives CDR1 SNHLY, CDR2 FYNNEI. The CDR3 is made up of 14 amino acids. CDR3 sequence: CASSDDRANTEAFF. The CDR3 DNA follows: TGTGCCAGCAGCGATGACAGGGCGAACACTGAAGCTTTCTTT.

This chain links TRBV7-9 with TRBJ2-3; 7 positions match TRBD2. The V and J ends lost 4 bases and 3 bases, in that order; junction bases with no gene match: 7. The germline CDR1 and CDR2 sequences are SEHNR and FQNEAQ (reference sequence). CDR3 length equals 15 residues. The CDR3 DNA reads as TGTGCCAGCAGCTGGGGGAGCGGGAATACAGATACGCAGTATTTT. It codes for CASSWGSGNTDTQYF. Full variable domain (remainder filled in from reference TRBV7-9 and TRBJ2-3): DTGVSQNPRHKITKRGQNVTFRCDPISEHNRLYWYRQTLGQGPEFLTYFQNEAQLEKSRLLSDRFSAERPKGSFSTLEIQRTEQGDSAMYLCASSWGSGNTDTQYFGPGTRLTVL.

The V call is TRBV18, the J call TRBJ2-1; 16 nucleotides agree with TRBD2. Germline V CDR1 and CDR2: KGHSH, LQKENI. The V gene end was trimmed by 0 bases and the J gene end by 9 bases; junction bases not matched to a gene: 5. This CDR3 region has 17 residues. CDR3 residues: CASSPPGLAGGYGEQFF. The CDR3 coding sequence is TGTGCCAGCTCACCACCGGGACTAGCGGGAGGGTACGGTGAGCAGTTCTTC.

The J gene is TRBJ1-2, the V gene TRBV9; D is perhaps TRBD1 (5 bases). Between the trimmed V and J ends, which lost 0 bases and 8 bases, there was a span of 17 bases. Germline loops: CDR1 SGDLS, CDR2 YYNGEE. The CDR3 has 15 amino acids. The chain's CDR3 is CASSVDSLPGRGYTF. DNA of the CDR3: TGTGCCAGCAGCGTAGATAGCCTCCCAGGGAGGGGCTACACCTTC.

V usage is TRBV7-3 and J usage is TRBJ2-3; the D is unclear. The V and J ends lost 5 bases and 2 bases respectively, with 14 bases between them. The CDR3 runs to 15 residues. The V gene's germline CDR1 is SGHTA and CDR2 FQGTGA. CDR3 loop: CASSQTPLDTDTQYF. For the CDR3, the DNA is TGTGCCAGCAGCCAAACCCCCCTAGACACAGATACGCAGTATTTT.

The chain carries TRBV10-3 and TRBJ1-2; tentative D call: TRBD1 (5 bases). Germline loops: CDR1 ENHRY, CDR2 SYGVKD. The CDR3 spans 13 residues. Trimming shortened V by 2 bases and J by 7 bases, and 11 bases separated the two germline ends. CDR3 sequence reads: CAISEGAGAGYTF. In nucleotides, the CDR3 is TGTGCCATCAGTGAGGGGGCCGGGGCTGGCTACACCTTC.

The chain uses TRBV2 and TRBJ2-7; D remains ambiguous. Deletions cut 5 bases from V and 9 bases from J, with 11 bases between. This CDR3 comprises 11 residues. Germline V lookup: CDR1 SNHLY, CDR2 FYNNEI. This chain's CDR3 is CASSRSSVQYF. In DNA, the CDR3 is TGTGCCAGCAGTCGCAGCAGCGTGCAGTACTTC. The complete variable domain, with remaining parts taken from reference TRBV2 and TRBJ2-7, reads EPEVTQTPSHQVTQMGQEVILRCVPISNHLYFYWYRQILGQKVEFLVSFYNNEISEKSEIFDDQFSVERPDGSNFTLKIRSTKLEDSAMYFCASSRSSVQYFGPGTRLTVT.

Worth noting for this clone: A read error may account for a junction end that differs from germline. This chain joins TRBV9 and TRBJ2-3; tentative D call: TRBD2 (5 bases). The CDR3 has 15 residues. Germline CDR1 and CDR2: SGDLS and YYNGEE. The DNA for the CDR3 is TGTGCCAGTAGCGCGTTAGAGGGCCCGACAGATACGCAGTATTTT. Residues: CASSALEGPTDTQYF.

The CDR3 spells CASSPGQGGPYEQYF. Written as DNA, the CDR3 is TGCGCCAGCAGCCCGGGACAGGGAGGCCCCTACGAGCAGTACTTC. This chain joins TRBV4-1 and TRBJ2-7, with 9 nucleotides matching TRBD1. Germline CDR1 and CDR2: MGHRA and YSYEKL. This CDR3 comprises 15 residues. The V gene end was trimmed by 4 bases and the J gene end by 2 bases; junction bases not matched to a gene: 6.

This chain joins TRBV6-5 and TRBJ2-1; the D is unclear. The germline V gene encodes CDR1 MNHEY and CDR2 SVGAGI. This CDR3 region has 14 residues. V was trimmed by 10 bases and J by 2 bases, leaving 15 bases between them. The CDR3 sequence: CATQPGGTYNEQFF. The CDR3 bases are TGTGCCACCCAGCCAGGTGGAACCTACAATGAGCAGTTCTTC.

The gene calls are TRBV11-2 and TRBJ1-3; D might be TRBD1 (6 bases). CDR1 and CDR2 (germline): SGHAT, FQNNGV. Trimming took 1 base from V and 3 from J, leaving 10 bases between them. The CDR3 sequence is 15 residues long. CDR3 nucleotides: TGTGCCAGCAGCTTAGGTGGGGGGCATGGAAACACCATATATTTT. Encoded protein: CASSLGGGHGNTIYF.

The genes are TRBV7-3 and TRBJ2-2; D might be TRBD2 (5 bases). The CDR3 runs 16 residues. V lost 2 bases to trimming and J lost 0 bases, with 10 bases between them. Germline loops: CDR1 SGHTA, CDR2 FQGTGA. CDR3 sequence (DNA): TGTGCCAGCAGCTTAGGCCTAGCCCCGAACACCGGGGAGCTGTTTTTT. This sequence encodes CASSLGLAPNTGELFF.

Worth noting for this clone: With a much larger clone just one base away, this may be a read error. This sequence joins TRBV30 and TRBJ1-4, with D perhaps TRBD1 (5 bases). The V gene lost 2 bases and the J gene lost 12 bases, with 22 bases spanning the gap. The CDR3 sequence is 15 residues long. Per germline, CDR1 GTSNPN and CDR2 SVGIG (reference sequence). CDR3 sequence (DNA): TGTGCCTGGAGTCCGGGGGGGACCAAGAGGGAAGAACTGTTTTTT. Protein product: CAWSPGGTKREELFF.

The gene calls are TRBV7-2 and TRBJ2-7; D uncertain. Germline V gene data show CDR1 as SGHTA and CDR2 as FQGNSA. V was shortened by 2 bases and J by 0 bases, with 8 bases between the two germline ends. The CDR3 has 14 amino acids. CDR3 sequence reads: CASSLFQASYEQYF. In DNA, the CDR3 is TGTGCCAGCAGCTTATTCCAGGCCTCCTACGAGCAGTACTTC.

The J gene is TRBJ2-1, the V gene TRBV5-1; 7 nucleotides agree with TRBD2. Trimming cost V 4 bases and J 2 bases; bases outside gene matches: 6. The germline V gene has CDR1 SGHRS and CDR2 YFSETQ. CDR3 length equals 15 residues. The CDR3 region is CASSPPREAYNEQFF. CDR3 sequence (DNA): TGCGCCAGCAGCCCCCCCCGGGAGGCCTACAATGAGCAGTTCTTC.

This chain joins TRBV5-4 and TRBJ2-7; TRBD2 aligns across 16 bases. The ends lost 0 bases at V and 6 bases at J; junction bases unmatched: 9. The germline V gene has CDR1 SGHNT and CDR2 YYREEE (reference sequence). This CDR3 has 18 residues. The CDR3 DNA reads as TGTGCCAGCAGCTTGGGGGGACTAGCGGGAGGGCCCAACAGCGAGCAGTACTTC. This encodes CASSLGGLAGGPNSEQYF.

V usage is TRBV2 and J usage is TRBJ2-1, with D perhaps TRBD1 or TRBD2 (5 bases each). The CDR3 is 13 amino acids. Germline V gene data show CDR1 as SNHLY and CDR2 as FYNNEI. The ends were cut back, 7 bases at V and 7 bases at J, with 14 bases in the middle. The CDR3 coding sequence is TGTGCCAGCACCCCCCGCAGGGAGAATGAGCAGTTCTTC. This translates into CASTPRRENEQFF.

The chain recombines TRBV5-4 with TRBJ1-2; no clear D. The V and J ends lost 4 bases and 4 bases respectively, with 14 bases between them. Looked up from germline, CDR1 is SGHNT and CDR2 is YYREEE (reference sequence). This CDR3 comprises 14 residues. CDR3 sequence reads: CASSPPPPVYGYTF. CDR3 nucleotide sequence: TGTGCCAGCAGCCCCCCGCCGCCAGTCTATGGCTACACCTTC.

On this clone itself: A much larger clone sits a single nucleotide away, making a read error possible. Within the sample, other DNA sequences also encode this same CDR3. The J gene is TRBJ1-2, the V gene TRBV14; no definite D call. This CDR3 has 13 amino acids. Between the trimmed V and J ends, which lost 1 base and 2 bases, there was a span of 5 bases. Germline loops: CDR1 SGHDN, CDR2 FVKESK. The CDR3 sequence is CASSQGANYGYTF. CDR3 in DNA: TGTGCCAGCAGCCAAGGGGCGAACTATGGCTACACCTTC. The full variable domain, its missing parts supplied by reference TRBV14 and TRBJ1-2, is EAGVTQFPSHSVIEKGQTVTLRCDPISGHDNLYWYRRVMGKEIKFLLHFVKESKQDESGMPNNRFLAERTGGTYSTLKVQPAELEDSGVYFCASSQGANYGYTFGSGTRLTVV.

The chain links TRBV28 to TRBJ2-2; 12 bases map to TRBD2. Trimming took 5 bases from V and 6 from J; bases not matched to a gene: 4. This CDR3 is 15 amino acids long. The germline CDR1 and CDR2 sequences are MDHEN and SYDVKM. In DNA form, the CDR3 reads TGTGCCAGCAGTCACCTAGCGGGAGGGTCCGGGGAGCTGTTTTTT. Its translation is CASSHLAGGSGELFF.